This T cell receptor beta chain was recovered during a study of human T cells and chemical hapten exposure. Study-level points and caveats: There was a positive correlation between PT1 expanded TCR counts and patch test score.

Individual cDNA molecules received unique molecular identifiers in the library. TCRdb called the RACE reads again in MiXCR, with one record for every CDR3 protein. Of a few hundred thousand distinct CDR3 sequences in the sample, about 6% are singletons; the top ten hold around 6%. Germline loops: CDR1 MNHEY, CDR2 SVGAGI. This CDR3 is built from 15 residues. With V trimmed by 2 bases and J by 10 bases, 8 bases remained unmatched. This clonotype was counted at least ten times. What it recognizes is unknown. Time point: patch test 2, 6 weeks after DPC sensitization. This sample's treatment: therapeutic diphenylcyclopropenone sensitization with weekly scalp DPC. Patients had alopecia, were aged 18 to 70, and were not pregnant.

The sample in question was whole blood, obtained in connection with sensitization to the hapten diphenylcyclopropenone (DPC). J is TRBJ1-4 and V is TRBV6-5; 9 bases fit TRBD1. The sequence derives from a woman aged 18-35 years with alopecia areata. Some clones in this sample may be carry-over from other donors' samples. The CDR3 DNA reads TGTGCCAGCAGTTACAGGACAGGGGATCGCGGAAAACTGTTTTTT. Its translation: CASSYRTGDRGKLFF.